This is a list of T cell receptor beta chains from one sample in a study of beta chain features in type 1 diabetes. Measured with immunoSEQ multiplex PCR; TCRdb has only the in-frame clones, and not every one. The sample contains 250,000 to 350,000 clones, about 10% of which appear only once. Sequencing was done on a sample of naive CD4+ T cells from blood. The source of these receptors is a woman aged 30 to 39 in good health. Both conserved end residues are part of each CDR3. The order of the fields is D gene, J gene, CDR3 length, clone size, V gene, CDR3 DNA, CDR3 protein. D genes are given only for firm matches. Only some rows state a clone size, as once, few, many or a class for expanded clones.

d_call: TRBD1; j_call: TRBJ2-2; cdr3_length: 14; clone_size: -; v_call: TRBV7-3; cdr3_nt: TGTGCCAGCAGGGGGACAGGCCGAAACGGGGAGCTGTTTTTT; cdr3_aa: CASRGTGRNGELFF
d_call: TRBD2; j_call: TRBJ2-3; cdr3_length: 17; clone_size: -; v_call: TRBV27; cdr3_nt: TGTGCCAGCAGTACTAACACGGGTAGCGGGAGTACAGATACGCAGTATTTT; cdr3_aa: CASSTNTGSGSTDTQYF
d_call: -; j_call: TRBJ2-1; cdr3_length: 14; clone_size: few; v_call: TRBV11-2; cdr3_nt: TGTGCCAGCACCTTAGGAGTGTCCTACAATGAGCAGTTCTTC; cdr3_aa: CASTLGVSYNEQFF
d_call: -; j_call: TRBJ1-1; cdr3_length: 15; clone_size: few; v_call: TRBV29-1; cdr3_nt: TGCAGCGTTGATTTAAATTTTGGGGGGAAAAGGGAAGCTTTCTTT; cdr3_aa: CSVDLNFGGKREAFF
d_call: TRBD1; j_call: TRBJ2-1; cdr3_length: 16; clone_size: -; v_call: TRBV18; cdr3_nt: TGTGCCAGCTCACCACCGACAGGGGATCATATGAATGAGCAGTTCTTC; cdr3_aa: CASSPPTGDHMNEQFF
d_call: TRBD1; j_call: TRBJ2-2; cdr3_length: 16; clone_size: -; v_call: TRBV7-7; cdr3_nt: TGTGCTAGCAGCCGGGGACAGGGAGGGGACACCGGGGAGCTGTTTTTT; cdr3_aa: CASSRGQGGDTGELFF
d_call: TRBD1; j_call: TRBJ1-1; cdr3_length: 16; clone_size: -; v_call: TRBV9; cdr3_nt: TGTGCCAGCAGCGTGCAGGGGGGCATCATGAACACTGAAGCTTTCTTT; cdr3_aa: CASSVQGGIMNTEAFF
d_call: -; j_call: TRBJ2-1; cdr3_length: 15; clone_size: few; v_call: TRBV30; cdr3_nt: TGTGCCTGGAGCCCCGGTCAGGCCCTCGACAATGAGCAGTTCTTC; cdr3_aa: CAWSPGQALDNEQFF
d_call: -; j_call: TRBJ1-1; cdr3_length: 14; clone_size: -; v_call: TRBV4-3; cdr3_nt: TGCGCCAGCAGCTCGTTAGGGGCGAACACTGAAGCTTTCTTT; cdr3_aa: CASSSLGANTEAFF
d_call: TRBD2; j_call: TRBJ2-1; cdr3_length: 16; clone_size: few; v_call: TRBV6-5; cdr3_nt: TGTGCCAGCAGTTACCGACTAGCGGGGCTCCACAATGAGCAGTTCTTC; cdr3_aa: CASSYRLAGLHNEQFF
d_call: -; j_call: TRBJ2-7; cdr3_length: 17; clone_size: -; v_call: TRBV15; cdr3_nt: TGTGCCACCAGCAGAGAAAGTGTAGACAGGAAAAAGGACGAGCAGTACTTC; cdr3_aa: CATSRESVDRKKDEQYF